This T cell receptor beta chain stems from a study of cytotoxic CD8 clonotypes in ibrutinib-treated CLL. Study background: Patient counts were ten to eleven relapsed/refractory, some 14 treatment-naive and about 17 IGHV unmutated.

The data were produced by immunoSEQ multiplex PCR, yet TCRdb's version contains in-frame clones alone and is incomplete. The data show fewer than 300,000 clones, roughly four fifths seen once. This CDR3 contains 13 residues. Germline V gene sequence: CDR1 MNHEY, CDR2 SVGAGI. Losses at the gene ends were 6 bases for V and 5 bases for J; bases not matched to a gene: 4. The rearrangement joins TRBV6-5 to TRBJ2-3; 8 bases agree with TRBD1. The sequencing used PBMCs, collected at disease progression, from a patient treated with ibrutinib. The receptor comes from a human donor with chronic lymphocytic leukemia. The CDR3: CASSQGAGDTQYF. In DNA form, the CDR3 reads TGTGCCAGCAGCCAGGGGGCAGGAGATACGCAGTATTTT.